This TCR beta chain originates from a study of cytomegalovirus exposure and HLA in healthy donors. Germline V gives CDR1 MGHDK, CDR2 SYGVNS. The CDR3 has 18 amino acids. The germline V and J ends were trimmed by 4 bases and 0 bases, with 20 bases remaining between them. Study-level points and caveats: Rarity marked most TCR sequences, yet some public TCRs occurred in many donors.

Use of 60 Vbeta and 13 Jbeta primers characterized the PCR. TCRdb keeps only in-frame clones here, not all; method: immunoSEQ multiplex PCR. The sample yields some 90,000 clones, approximately 79% seen once. Points on this clone: Its antigen remains unidentified.

The receptor was derived from a man in his thirties or forties in good health and CMV-seronegative. The J gene is TRBJ2-3, the V gene TRBV25-1; D perhaps matches TRBD2 (6 bases). Specimen: PBMCs. The DNA of the CDR3 is TGTGCCAGCAGTGGCCGACTAGGGAAGCGGCGTAGCACAGATACGCAGTATTTT. Protein product: CASSGRLGKRRSTDTQYF.